These 8 T cell receptor beta chains share one sample of origin, sequenced in a study of blood T cell repertoires in COVID-19. Produced via immunoSEQ multiplex PCR; TCRdb's table is partial and in-frame only. The table records about 200,000 clones, roughly 81% of them present only once. Sequences were obtained from peripheral blood. The receptor set was obtained from a woman of 80 years or more with acute or convalescent COVID-19.

The chain carries TRBV6-5 and TRBJ2-5; 7 bases fit TRBD1. The CDR3 is made up of 15 amino acids. The germline V gene has CDR1 MNHEY and CDR2 SVGAGI. J lost 5 bases, V lost 5 bases, and 11 bases had no gene match. Here the CDR3 reads CASSHPRQGIETQYF. The CDR3 DNA reads as TGTGCCAGCAGTCACCCGAGACAGGGTATCGAGACCCAGTACTTC.

The gene calls are TRBV5-1 and TRBJ2-5; 14 bases are a match to TRBD2. Trimming cost V 4 bases and J 4 bases; bases outside gene matches: 6. There are 16 residues in the CDR3. CDR1 is SGHRS and CDR2 is YFSETQ in the germline V gene. DNA for the CDR3: TGCGCCAGCAGCCCCCCGGGACTAGCGGGAGCAGAGACCCAGTACTTC. Translating it yields CASSPPGLAGAETQYF. The variable domain in full, with the rest retrieved from reference TRBV5-1 and TRBJ2-5, is KAGVTQTPRYLIKTRGQQVTLSCSPISGHRSVSWYQQTPGQGLQFLFEYFSETQRNKGNFPGRFSGRQFSNSRSEMNVSTLELGDSALYLCASSPPGLAGAETQYFGPGTRLLVL.

In this sample, this clone turned up a few times. The chain employs TRBV5-1 and TRBJ2-7, with D possibly being TRBD1 (5 bases). This CDR3 is 14 amino acids long. V lost 0 bases, J lost 5 bases, and 12 bases lay in between. Germline V gives CDR1 SGHRS, CDR2 YFSETQ. The CDR3 loop is CASSLGQGIDEQYF. CDR3 nucleotides: TGCGCCAGCAGCTTGGGGCAGGGCATAGACGAGCAGTACTTC.

In its sample, this clone was seen a few times. The V gene is TRBV7-9, the J gene TRBJ1-5, with TRBD1 matching 9 bases. From germline, CDR1 is SEHNR and CDR2 FQNEAQ (reference sequence). The junction had 10 bases not matched to a gene; V was cut back by 6 bases and J by 4 bases. The CDR3 covers 16 residues. CDR3 coding DNA: TGTGCCAGCAGTCCCCCGGGACAGGGCTTAAATCAGCCCCAGCATTTT. Translated: CASSPPGQGLNQPQHF.

V and J are TRBV19 and TRBJ1-1; D ambiguous. Trimming took 4 bases from V and 4 from J, leaving 10 bases between them. The germline CDR1 and CDR2 sequences are LNHDA and SQIVND (reference sequence). The CDR3 runs 13 residues. CDR3 sequence reads: CASSSRGGTEAFF. CDR3 nucleotide sequence: TGTGCCAGTAGTAGCCGGGGAGGCACTGAAGCTTTCTTT.

This chain joins TRBV5-1 and TRBJ2-3; 14 nucleotides align to TRBD2. Trimming cost V 4 bases and J 4 bases; bases outside gene matches: 8. The CDR3 runs 17 residues. Germline lookup yields CDR1 SGHRS and CDR2 YFSETQ. The CDR3 reads CASSTGLAGDLADTQYF. The CDR3 bases are TGCGCCAGCAGCACGGGACTAGCGGGAGACTTGGCAGATACGCAGTATTTT.

The chain combines TRBV7-2 with TRBJ1-1; 7 bases map to TRBD1. There are 15 residues in the CDR3. The germline V gene encodes CDR1 SGHTA and CDR2 FQGNSA. Trimming cost V 5 bases and J 0 bases; bases outside gene matches: 6. The CDR3 DNA reads as TGTGCCAGCAGCACCCGGGACAGACTGAACACTGAAGCTTTCTTT. Protein sequence: CASSTRDRLNTEAFF. Supplemented by reference TRBV7-2 and TRBJ1-1, the full variable domain reads GAGVSQSPSNKVTEKGKDVELRCDPISGHTALYWYRQSLGQGLEFLIYFQGNSAPDKSGLPSDRFSAERTGGSVSTLTIQRTQQEDSAVYLCASSTRDRLNTEAFFGQGTRLTVV.

V and J are TRBV18 and TRBJ1-3; D remains unclear. V lost 9 bases to trimming and J lost 3 bases, with 15 bases between them. The CDR3 consists of 14 residues. Germline V gene data show CDR1 as KGHSH and CDR2 as LQKENI. The DNA of the CDR3 is TGTGCCAGTTCAGGCGGGGTGCGTGGAAACACCATATATTTT. Its translation: CASSGGVRGNTIYF.